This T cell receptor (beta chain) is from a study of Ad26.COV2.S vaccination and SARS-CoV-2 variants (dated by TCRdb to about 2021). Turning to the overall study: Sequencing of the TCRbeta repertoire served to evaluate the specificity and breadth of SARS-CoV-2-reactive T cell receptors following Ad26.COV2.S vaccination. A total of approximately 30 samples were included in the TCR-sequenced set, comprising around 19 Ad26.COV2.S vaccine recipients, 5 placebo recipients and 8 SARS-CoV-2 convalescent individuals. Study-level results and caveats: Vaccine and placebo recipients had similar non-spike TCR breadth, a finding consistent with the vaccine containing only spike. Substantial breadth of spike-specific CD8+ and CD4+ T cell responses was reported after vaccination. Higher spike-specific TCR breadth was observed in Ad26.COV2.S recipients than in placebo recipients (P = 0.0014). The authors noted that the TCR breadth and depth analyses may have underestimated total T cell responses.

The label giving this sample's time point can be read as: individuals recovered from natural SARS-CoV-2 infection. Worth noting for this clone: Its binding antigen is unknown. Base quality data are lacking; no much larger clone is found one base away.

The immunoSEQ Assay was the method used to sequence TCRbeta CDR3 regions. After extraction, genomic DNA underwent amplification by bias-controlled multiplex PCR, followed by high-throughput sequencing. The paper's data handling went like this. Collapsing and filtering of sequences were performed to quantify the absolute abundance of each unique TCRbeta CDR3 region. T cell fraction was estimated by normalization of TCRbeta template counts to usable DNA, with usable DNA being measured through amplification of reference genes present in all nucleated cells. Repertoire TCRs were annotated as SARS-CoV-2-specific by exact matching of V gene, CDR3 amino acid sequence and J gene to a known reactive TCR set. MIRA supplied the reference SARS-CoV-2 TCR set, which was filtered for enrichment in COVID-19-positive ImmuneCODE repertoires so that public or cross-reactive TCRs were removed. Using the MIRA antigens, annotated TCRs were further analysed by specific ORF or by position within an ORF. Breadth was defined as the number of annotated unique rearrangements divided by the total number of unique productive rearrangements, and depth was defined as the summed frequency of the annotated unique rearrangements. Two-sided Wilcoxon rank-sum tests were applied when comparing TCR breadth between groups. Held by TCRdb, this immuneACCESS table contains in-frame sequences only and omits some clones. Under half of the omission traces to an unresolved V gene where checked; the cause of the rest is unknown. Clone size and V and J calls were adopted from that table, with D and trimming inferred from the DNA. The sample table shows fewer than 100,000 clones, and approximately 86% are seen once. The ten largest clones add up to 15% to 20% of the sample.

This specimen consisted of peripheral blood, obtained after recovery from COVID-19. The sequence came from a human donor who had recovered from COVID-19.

The CDR3 reads CASSLEAEGQPQHF. The DNA sequence is as follows: TGTGCCAGCAGCTTAGAGGCAGAGGGGCAGCCCCAGCATTTT. The chain couples TRBV7-8 to TRBJ1-5; the D gene is possibly TRBD1, with 5 bases matching. V and J lose 1 base and 7 bases, and a span of 11 bases separates them. Its CDR3 holds 14 amino acids, cysteine through phenylalanine. Only the CDR3 region is kept as DNA, spanning 42 bases read in frame from base 1. CDR1 and CDR2 (SGHVS, FQNEAQ) derive from the germline V gene.